This section outlines one TCR beta chain sequence together with its context. Isolation of naive CD8 T cells was achieved by sorting on a CD8+CD4-CCR7+CD45RA+ phenotype. The record originates from a study of molecular identifiers for immune sequencing clone quantification. From germline, CDR1 is DFQATT and CDR2 SNEGSKA (reference sequence). V lost 6 bases and J lost 3, with 11 bases in between. The CDR3 sequence is 13 residues long. TCRdb reprocessed the PCR reads with MiXCR, giving one entry per CDR3 protein. Of around 320,000 distinct CDR3 sequences in the sample, under 25% were seen once. The receptor was derived from a human donor in good health. Some libraries in this study had Jurkat cell RNA spiked in. The sample taken for sequencing was naive CD8+ T cells from blood, with Jurkat cell RNA spiked in. Subset described: FACS-sorted CD8+CD4-CCR7+CD45RA+ naive T cells. The chain employs TRBV20-1 and TRBJ2-2, with D possibly being TRBD2 (6 bases). CDR3 DNA sequence: TGCAGTGCATACGGGACTCACACCGGGGAGCTGTTTTTT. Protein: CSAYGTHTGELFF.